This section outlines one TCR beta chain sequence together with its context. TCRdb processed the reads anew with MiXCR; each CDR3 protein has one entry. The sample consists of approximately 500,000 distinct CDR3 sequences, about 17% of them appearing once. The data stem from a study of T cell repertoires in cytomegalovirus infection. CDR1 and CDR2 from the germline V gene are LNHDA and SQIVND (reference sequence). V was shortened by 5 bases and J by 6 bases, with 4 bases between the two germline ends. The CDR3 runs to 10 residues. This sequence was found in a human donor in good health (CMV status not recorded). Some clones in this sample may be carry-over from other donors' samples. The sample taken for sequencing was CD8+ T cells from PBMCs. This chain uses TRBV19 with TRBJ1-2; no firm D call. Here the CDR3 reads CASSHNGYTF. In nucleotides, the CDR3 is TGTGCCAGTAGTCATAATGGCTACACCTTC.